This T cell receptor (beta chain) comes out of a study of CD8 T cells in ankylosing spondylitis. There are many counts of this clonotype. As yet, its antigen is unknown. Generation of TCR beta libraries employed quantitative 5'-RACE incorporating molecular barcodes. TCRdb reanalysed the 5' RACE reads using MiXCR and keeps one entry per CDR3 protein. The sample records more than 250,000 distinct CDR3 sequences, roughly 11% being singletons. Study-level results: Within matched ankylosing spondylitis synovial fluid, disease-linked clones were reportedly significantly enriched. Seemingly distinctive of ankylosing spondylitis blood was a TCR beta motif formed by eight highly homologous variants. The authors found the disease-linked clones to be CD8+ and relatively rare in peripheral blood.

There are 15 residues in the CDR3. Germline V gene sequence: CDR1 SGHRS, CDR2 YFSETQ. Deletions cut 4 bases from V and 0 bases from J, with 10 bases between. Sequenced input: blood, either unsorted or a sorted T cell fraction (not recorded which). The chain has TRBV5-1 and TRBJ2-2; D is unresolved. The receptor was isolated from a female donor with ankylosing spondylitis or in good health (not recorded which). The DNA of the CDR3 is TGCGCCAGCAGCCCTGAAATGTCGAACACCGGGGAGCTGTTTTTT. Translation gives CASSPEMSNTGELFF.